This T cell receptor beta chain derives from a study of blood T cells in healthy people across ages. Per the germline V gene, CDR1 is LNHNV and CDR2 is YYDKDF (reference sequence). The CDR3 totals 18 residues. V lost 5 bases and J lost 4, with 21 bases in between. Using a J-beta primer mix together with a sample-barcoded 5' primer, a second PCR was run for 7 to 11 cycles. MiXCR, run by TCRdb on the 5' RACE reads, gives a single entry per CDR3 protein. The data show about 1.6 million distinct CDR3 sequences, around 36% seen once. The chain recombines TRBV15 with TRBJ2-6; TRBD2 is a possible D gene (5 bases). Sequencing was carried out using blood. This sequence originates from a woman aged 25 to 39 in good health. The CDR3: CATSPEAPSDLGANVLTF. The CDR3 DNA is TGTGCCACCAGCCCGGAGGCACCCTCGGATCTGGGGGCCAACGTCCTGACTTTC.